This T cell receptor (beta chain) emerged from a study of naive and memory T cell subsets. Points on this clonotype: Its antigen remains unknown.

CDR3 length: 14 residues. The V gene lost 3 bases and the J gene lost 9 bases, with 17 bases spanning the gap. The beta constant-region primer was an equimolar mix of two oligonucleotides covering TRBC1 and TRBC2. Nested alpha and beta constant-region primers with the SP2 primer drove four PCR rounds on ligated cDNA. TCRdb recomputed calls from the UMI-ligation and nested PCR reads with MiXCR, one row per CDR3 protein. Of roughly 83,000 distinct CDR3 sequences listed, around 10% are singletons. CD4+ T cell IFNgamma after overnight CMV lysate exposure gave donor CMV status. Sequential positive selection took CD4 T cells first, then CD8 T cells. Broader study findings: Findings for naive and memory subsets could not be checked against ground truth. Diversity fell and Gini index rose from naive through CM, EM, EMRA. A few larger clonotypes appeared in naive repertoires, especially CD8, possibly memory cells re-expressing CD45RA.

Material for sequencing was naive CD4+ T cells from blood. The chain couples TRBV12-3 or TRBV12-4 to TRBJ1-2; D gene unclear. The origin of this receptor is a human donor in good health. The CDR3 bases are TGTGCCAGCAGTTTCACCCCGGCAGCGGGGAGCTACACCTTC. Translating it yields CASSFTPAAGSYTF.